Shown below are 18 T cell receptor beta chains from a single sample sequenced in a study of shared clonotypes between healthy human individuals. The data were produced by immunoSEQ multiplex PCR, yet TCRdb's version contains in-frame clones alone and is incomplete. The profile shows about 600,000 clones, just under 97% of them singletons. CD45RO-negative, CCR7-positively selected cells formed the naive CD8 fraction, excluding terminally differentiated effector memory CD45RA+ cells. Sequencing was carried out using naive CD8+ T cells sorted from blood. The receptors come from a woman in her 30s in good health.

The chain carries TRBV29-1 and TRBJ2-1, with unresolved D. The V gene lost 4 bases and the J gene lost 7 bases, with 14 bases spanning the gap. The germline CDR1 and CDR2 sequences are SQVTM and ANQGSEA. The CDR3 contains 13 residues. The CDR3 is CSVVSVLGNEQFF. CDR3 nucleotide sequence: TGCAGCGTTGTGTCGGTGCTAGGTAATGAGCAGTTCTTC.

The chain recombines TRBV6-5 with TRBJ1-5; tentative D call: TRBD1 (5 bases). The V end lost 6 bases, the J end lost 3 bases, and 9 bases lay between the germline ends. Germline-derived CDR1 and CDR2 are MNHEY and SVGAGI. The CDR3 runs 13 residues. CDR3 in DNA: TGTGCCAGCAGAGACAGTTACAATCAGCCCCAGCATTTT. Encoded protein: CASRDSYNQPQHF.

The chain joins TRBV28 to TRBJ1-5; 9 bases map to TRBD1. The CDR3 extends over 13 amino acids. Germline V gives CDR1 MDHEN, CDR2 SYDVKM. V lost 5 bases to trimming and J lost 7 bases; unmatched junction nucleotides: 3. The CDR3 coding sequence is TGTGCCAGCAGTCCGGGACAGGGACAGCCCCAGCATTTT. Amino acid sequence: CASSPGQGQPQHF.

This chain connects TRBV27 to TRBJ1-2; unclear D gene. The CDR3 has 14 amino acids. Trimming took off 4 bases at V and 0 bases at J, with 9 bases between the two ends. Per germline, CDR1 MNHEY and CDR2 SMNVEV (reference sequence). The CDR3 bases are TGTGCCAGCAGTTCGTGGCAAGCTAACTATGGCTACACCTTC. Translation: CASSSWQANYGYTF.

This chain connects TRBV10-3 to TRBJ2-1; TRBD2 agrees at 11 bases. With V trimmed by 2 bases and J by 9 bases, 6 bases remained unmatched. The CDR3 is 15 residues long. CDR1 and CDR2 from the germline V gene are ENHRY and SYGVKD. The CDR3 loop reads CAISEPTSGSTEQFF. CDR3 DNA: TGTGCCATCAGTGAGCCTACTAGCGGGAGTACTGAGCAGTTCTTC.

This clone showed up just once. The chain uses TRBV7-2 and TRBJ2-5, with TRBD2 matching 13 bases. The junction had 9 bases not matched to a gene; V was cut back by 5 bases and J by 6 bases. CDR3 length: 16 residues. The germline V gene has CDR1 SGHTA and CDR2 FQGNSA. The CDR3 reads CASSLWTSGSEKTQYF. The DNA of the CDR3 is TGTGCCAGCAGCCTTTGGACTAGCGGGAGTGAGAAGACCCAGTACTTC. Based on the CDR3 plus reference TRBV7-2 and TRBJ2-5, the full variable domain is GAGVSQSPSNKVTEKGKDVELRCDPISGHTALYWYRQSLGQGLEFLIYFQGNSAPDKSGLPSDRFSAERTGGSVSTLTIQRTQQEDSAVYLCASSLWTSGSEKTQYFGPGTRLLVL.

The chain recombines TRBV18 with TRBJ2-7; 14 bases agree with TRBD2. Germline V gives CDR1 KGHSH, CDR2 LQKENI. V lost 2 bases, J lost 0 bases, and 6 bases stayed unmatched. The CDR3 extends over 18 amino acids. The CDR3 loop is CASSPSTSGRDPSYEQYF. The CDR3 region has the DNA TGTGCCAGCTCACCATCGACTAGCGGGAGGGATCCCTCCTACGAGCAGTACTTC.

The chain recombines TRBV7-2 with TRBJ2-3; maybe TRBD2 (5 bases). Germline V gene sequence: CDR1 SGHTA, CDR2 FQGNSA. Deletions cut 6 bases from V and 3 bases from J, with 13 bases between. The CDR3 contains 14 residues. CDR3 sequence: CASRLSTGTDTQYF. CDR3 DNA sequence: TGTGCCAGCAGACTGTCGACGGGAACAGATACGCAGTATTTT.

V is TRBV13 and J is TRBJ2-3; tentatively, D is TRBD2 (6 bases). Germline-derived CDR1 and CDR2 are PRHDT and FYEKMQ (reference sequence). The CDR3 contains 14 residues. Trimming took 2 bases from V and 0 from J, leaving 6 bases between them. The CDR3 sequence is CASSLSGSTDTQYF. CDR3 DNA: TGTGCCAGCAGCTTAAGCGGGAGCACAGATACGCAGTATTTT.

The V gene is TRBV28, the J gene TRBJ1-2, with no clear D. The V end lost 6 bases, the J end lost 4 bases, and 12 bases lay between the germline ends. This CDR3 is built from 13 residues. The germline V gene has CDR1 MDHEN and CDR2 SYDVKM. For the CDR3, the DNA is TGTGCCAGCAGCTGGGTTCGGTTCTATGGCTACACCTTC. This encodes CASSWVRFYGYTF.

V and J are TRBV28 and TRBJ1-5; TRBD1 is a possible D gene (6 bases). V gave up 5 bases and J gave up 3 bases, with 14 bases separating them. This CDR3 has 15 amino acids. The germline CDR1 and CDR2 sequences are MDHEN and SYDVKM. This CDR3 reads CASSDTTGANQPQHF. CDR3 in DNA: TGTGCCAGCAGTGATACGACAGGTGCCAATCAGCCCCAGCATTTT.

The chain is built from TRBV27 and TRBJ1-2; 7 bases align to TRBD1. Germline values: CDR1 MNHEY, CDR2 SMNVEV (reference sequence). V was clipped by 2 bases and J by 3 bases; unmatched bases: 6. The CDR3 contains 15 residues. The CDR3 sequence is CASSLRGQIHYGYTF. The CDR3 region has the DNA TGTGCCAGCAGTTTACGGGGACAGATTCACTATGGCTACACCTTC.

The table lists this clone with a count of one. The rearrangement uses TRBV7-9 and TRBJ1-5; D is possibly TRBD1 (5 bases). In germline, CDR1 is SEHNR, CDR2 FQNEAQ (reference sequence). The V end lost 0 bases, the J end lost 2 bases, and 11 bases lay between the germline ends. The CDR3 contains 16 residues. The CDR3 DNA sequence: TGTGCCAGCAGCTTAGCCGTAGGGGACCGCAATCAGCCCCAGCATTTT. Translating gives CASSLAVGDRNQPQHF.

The chain joins TRBV11-2 to TRBJ2-1, with D possibly matching TRBD1 (5 bases). V lost 1 base to trimming and J lost 9 bases, with 10 bases between them. Germline CDR1 reads SGHAT; CDR2 reads FQNNGV. The CDR3 has 13 residues. As DNA, the CDR3 is TGTGCCAGCAGCTTAGTTCGTGGGGCTGAGCAGTTCTTC. This codes for CASSLVRGAEQFF.

This clone was seen a single time. The chain employs TRBV10-3 and TRBJ2-6; a possible D gene is TRBD2 (5 bases). CDR1 ENHRY and CDR2 SYGVKD come from the germline V gene. The V end was cut by 7 bases, the J end by 0 bases, with 16 bases between. There are 17 residues in the CDR3. In nucleotides, the CDR3 is TGTGCCATCACCCCGGGGATCCTATCCTCTGGGGCCAACGTCCTGACTTTC. It is translated as CAITPGILSSGANVLTF.

V and J are TRBV14 and TRBJ2-7, with unresolved D. The CDR3 totals 13 residues. The germline V gene encodes CDR1 SGHDN and CDR2 FVKESK. Trimming removed 3 bases at V and 4 bases at J, with 10 bases between. The CDR3 sequence is CASSQATGYEQYF. DNA of the CDR3: TGTGCCAGCAGCCAGGCGACTGGATACGAGCAGTACTTC.

The chain has TRBV27 and TRBJ1-1; 7 bases agree with TRBD1. Trimming took 6 bases from V and 7 from J; bases not matched to a gene: 8. The CDR3 length is 13 residues. Germline values: CDR1 MNHEY, CDR2 SMNVEV (reference sequence). This chain's CDR3 is CASRTGSVGEAFF. DNA for the CDR3: TGTGCCAGCAGGACAGGGTCGGTGGGTGAAGCTTTCTTT.

The genes are TRBV27 and TRBJ2-1; 10 positions match TRBD1. V was pared by 8 bases and J by 10 bases, with 14 bases of the junction left unmatched. CDR3 length: 15 residues. Germline CDR1 is MNHEY and CDR2 is SMNVEV (reference sequence). The CDR3: CASGQTGTGELEQFF. Here the CDR3 DNA reads TGTGCCAGCGGTCAAACCGGGACAGGGGAGTTAGAGCAGTTCTTC.